The 21 T cell receptor beta chains below were found in one sample sequenced in a study of blood T cell repertoires in COVID-19 (dated by TCRdb to 2018 to 2020). Libraries were constructed by the immunoSEQ multiplex PCR assay. TCRdb stores this immuneACCESS table with in-frame sequences only. Part of the clones is absent; in the studies checked, under half of the shortfall reflects unresolved V genes, and no reason is known for the rest. This sample is represented by approximately 210,000 clones; approximately 80% of them were singletons. The ten most abundant clones make up approximately 3.6% of the sample. Sequenced material: PBMCs or T cells enriched from blood (not recorded which). Receptors originate from a woman in her fifties or sixties who had recovered from COVID-19.

This clone appeared a single time. V gene TRBV5-1 combines with J gene TRBJ1-6; 7 bases agree with TRBD1. This CDR3 has 14 amino acids. From germline, CDR1 is SGHRS and CDR2 YFSETQ. The V and J ends lost 4 bases and 7 bases, in that order; junction bases with no gene match: 5. CDR3 DNA sequence: TGCGCCAGCAGCGAGGACAGGCAGAATTCACCCCTCCACTTT. Its translation is CASSEDRQNSPLHF.

The V and J genes are TRBV7-2 and TRBJ1-2, with unresolved D. The CDR3 runs 13 residues. In germline, CDR1 is SGHTA, CDR2 FQGNSA. V was clipped by 5 bases and J by 8 bases, with 15 bases between them. The CDR3 sequence is CASSLQSARGYTF. Written as DNA, the CDR3 is TGTGCCAGCAGCCTCCAAAGCGCTAGAGGCTACACCTTC. The full variable domain, in which reference TRBV7-2 and TRBJ1-2 provide the parts outside the CDR3, is GAGVSQSPSNKVTEKGKDVELRCDPISGHTALYWYRQSLGQGLEFLIYFQGNSAPDKSGLPSDRFSAERTGGSVSTLTIQRTQQEDSAVYLCASSLQSARGYTFGSGTRLTVV.

J is TRBJ1-1 and V is TRBV19; no reliable D call. Germline-derived CDR1 and CDR2 are LNHDA and SQIVND (reference sequence). Trimming took 3 bases from V and 4 from J, leaving 9 bases between them. The CDR3 is made up of 13 amino acids. In DNA form, the CDR3 reads TGTGCCAGTAGTATCCGCGATCCCACTGAAGCTTTCTTT. Translating gives CASSIRDPTEAFF. Together with reference TRBV19 and TRBJ1-1, the CDR3 gives the full variable domain: DGGITQSPKYLFRKEGQNVTLSCEQNLNHDAMYWYRQDPGQGLRLIYYSQIVNDFQKGDIAEGYSVSREKKESFPLTVTSAQKNPTAFYLCASSIRDPTEAFFGQGTRLTVV.

The chain couples TRBV7-2 to TRBJ1-2; D is possibly TRBD1 (5 bases). The V gene's germline CDR1 is SGHTA and CDR2 FQGNSA. V gave up 2 bases and J gave up 6 bases, with 19 bases separating them. This CDR3 is built from 16 residues. In DNA, the CDR3 is TGTGCCAGCAGCTTATCTCTCGACAGCCTATCCCATGGCTACACCTTC. Residues: CASSLSLDSLSHGYTF.

This clone came up once. V is TRBV6-5 and J is TRBJ1-2; 8 bases are shared with TRBD1. The CDR3 loop spans 13 amino acids. Losses at the gene ends were 6 bases for V and 6 bases for J; bases not matched to a gene: 6. The germline V gene encodes CDR1 MNHEY and CDR2 SVGAGI. CDR3 in DNA: TGTGCCAGCAGAAAAACAGGGGGAGATGGCTACACCTTC. This encodes CASRKTGGDGYTF.

This rearrangement joins TRBV6-6 to TRBJ1-4; TRBD1 agrees at 10 bases. CDR1 MNHNY and CDR2 SVGAGI come from the germline V gene (reference sequence). The CDR3 has 15 residues. The J segment lost 6 bases and the V segment lost 3 bases, leaving 4 bases of the junction unmatched. CDR3 amino acids: CASSYETGGDEKLFF. The CDR3 nucleotides read TGTGCCAGCAGTTATGAGACAGGGGGCGATGAAAAACTGTTTTTT.

The chain uses TRBV24-1 and TRBJ2-1, with 7 bases lining up with TRBD2. J gave up 9 bases and V 9 bases, and 7 bases lay outside the gene matches. CDR1 and CDR2 (germline): KGHDR, SFDVKD. The CDR3 is 12 residues long. CDR3 DNA sequence: TGTGCCACCCGCGGGAGTGGGAGTGAGCAGTTCTTC. Its protein is CATRGSGSEQFF.

The gene calls are TRBV5-4 and TRBJ2-7; 10 bases are shared with TRBD1. The V gene end was trimmed by 4 bases and the J gene end by 3 bases; junction bases not matched to a gene: 4. In germline, CDR1 is SGHNT, CDR2 YYREEE (reference sequence). This CDR3 region has 14 residues. The CDR3, as DNA: TGTGCCAGCAGCCTGGGACAGGGGATCTACGAGCAGTACTTC. Translating it yields CASSLGQGIYEQYF. The variable domain in full, completed from reference TRBV5-4 and TRBJ2-7, reads ETGVTQSPTHLIKTRGQQVTLRCSSQSGHNTVSWYQQALGQGPQFIFQYYREEENGRGNFPPRFSGLQFPNYSSELNVNALELDDSALYLCASSLGQGIYEQYFGPGTRLTVT.

As for this clone: Other DNA sequences of this sample code for an identical CDR3. The chain is built from TRBV6-5 and TRBJ2-7, with D possibly being TRBD1 (5 bases). This CDR3 is built from 13 residues. Germline V CDR1 and CDR2: MNHEY, SVGAGI. The germline V and J ends were trimmed by 2 bases and 3 bases, with 8 bases remaining between them. The CDR3 nucleotides are TGTGCCAGCAGTTACCAGGGAAGCTACGAGCAGTACTTC. It encodes CASSYQGSYEQYF.

This clone was seen a handful of times. The genes are TRBV6-5 and TRBJ1-2; D ambiguous. Germline CDR1 and CDR2: MNHEY and SVGAGI. Trimming stripped 10 bases from V and 3 bases from J, with 18 bases between. The CDR3 is made up of 14 amino acids. The CDR3 DNA reads TGTGCCACCCAACTTGGGAGCCTCGACTATGGCTACACCTTC. Translating gives CATQLGSLDYGYTF.

The chain is built from TRBV10-3 and TRBJ2-1; 10 bases map to TRBD1. Germline V gives CDR1 ENHRY, CDR2 SYGVKD. The CDR3 contains 14 residues. V was pared by 7 bases and J by 7 bases, with 7 bases of the junction left unmatched. The CDR3 loop is CAIKTGQGKNEQFF. CDR3 nucleotides: TGTGCCATCAAGACGGGACAGGGGAAGAATGAGCAGTTCTTC.

This clone appeared once. This chain connects TRBV7-3 to TRBJ2-6; D unresolved. The CDR3 has 14 amino acids. Germline values: CDR1 SGHTA, CDR2 FQGTGA. Deletions cut 7 bases from V and 0 bases from J, with 7 bases between. Here the CDR3 reads CASTPGSGANVLTF. In DNA, the CDR3 is TGTGCCAGCACACCAGGCTCTGGGGCCAACGTCCTGACTTTC.

This rearrangement joins TRBV11-2 to TRBJ1-1, with D uncertain. Trimming shortened V by 5 bases and J by 1 base, and 11 bases separated the two germline ends. The CDR3 runs 14 residues. CDR1 and CDR2 (germline): SGHAT, FQNNGV. The CDR3 region is CASSPSGRNTEAFF. The CDR3 coding sequence is TGTGCCAGCAGCCCCTCGGGGAGGAACACTGAAGCTTTCTTT.

CDR3 residues: CASSLQGVNTIYF. For the CDR3, the DNA is TGTGCCAGCAGTCTACAGGGGGTAAACACCATATATTTT. The V call is TRBV12-3 or TRBV12-4, the J call TRBJ1-3; 8 positions match TRBD1. This CDR3 contains 13 residues. J was trimmed by 6 bases and V by 5 bases; bases with no gene match: 3.

The chain couples TRBV9 to TRBJ1-5, with D perhaps matching TRBD1 (5 bases). In germline, CDR1 is SGDLS, CDR2 YYNGEE. V was shortened by 3 bases and J by 3 bases, with 10 bases between the two germline ends. The CDR3 extends over 14 amino acids. Here the CDR3 reads CASSADSHNQPQHF. DNA for the CDR3: TGTGCCAGCAGCGCCGACAGTCACAATCAGCCCCAGCATTTT.

With regard to this clone: Other nucleotide sequences from this sample produce the same CDR3. In DNA, the CDR3 is TGTGCCAGCAGCTTCCGACAGCAAGAGACCCAGTACTTC. It codes for CASSFRQQETQYF. The rearrangement links TRBV5-4 to TRBJ2-5, with a possible D match to TRBD1 (5 bases). V was clipped by 2 bases and J by 2 bases, with 7 bases between them. The germline gives CDR1 SGHNT, CDR2 YYREEE (reference sequence). The CDR3 totals 13 residues.

The chain employs TRBV7-2 and TRBJ1-2; 7 bases map to TRBD1. This CDR3 spans 15 amino acids. Germline trimming cut 4 bases from V and 8 bases from J; bases unmatched to any gene: 13. The V gene's germline CDR1 is SGHTA and CDR2 FQGNSA. The CDR3 protein is CASSSVRDSPGGYTF. The CDR3 bases are TGTGCCAGCAGCTCAGTCCGGGACAGCCCGGGGGGCTACACCTTC.

This clone turned up a few times. The CDR3 DNA is TGCAGCGTTGTTAGTGGTGACTATGGCTACACCTTC. Its translation is CSVVSGDYGYTF. The chain uses TRBV29-1 and TRBJ1-2; D unresolved. The germline V gene encodes CDR1 SQVTM and CDR2 ANQGSEA. V lost 4 bases, J lost 3 bases, and 9 bases lay in between. This CDR3 spans 12 amino acids.

This clone has only one observation. The chain has TRBV4-3 and TRBJ1-2; D uncertain. Trimming took off 3 bases at V and 8 bases at J, with 16 bases between the two ends. Looked up from germline, CDR1 is LGHNA and CDR2 is YSLEER. The CDR3 has 14 amino acids. The CDR3 DNA sequence: TGCGCCAGCAGCCACTCTTCAGAGGGAAAGGGCTACACCTTC. Its translation is CASSHSSEGKGYTF.

The rearrangement uses TRBV5-3 and TRBJ1-4, with 9 bases aligning to TRBD1. TRBV5-3 is known as an ORF, though its function is uncertain. The CDR3 covers 13 residues. After removal of 2 bases from V and 12 bases from J, the junction contained 5 bases not matched to a gene. This CDR3 reads CARSFRRDRELFF. For the CDR3, the DNA is TGTGCCAGAAGCTTCCGCCGGGACAGGGAACTGTTTTTT.

The chain carries TRBV2 and TRBJ1-5; D is unresolved. Germline assignment: CDR1 SNHLY and CDR2 FYNNEI. V lost 6 bases and J lost 0, with 9 bases in between. CDR3 length equals 14 residues. CDR3 sequence: CASSRGYSNQPQHF. CDR3 in DNA: TGTGCCAGCAGCAGAGGATATAGCAATCAGCCCCAGCATTTT.